The 8 T cell receptor beta chains reported below all come from one sample, sequenced in a study of T cells after yellow fever vaccination. TCRdb re-called the 5' RACE reads through MiXCR, storing one row per CDR3 protein. The repertoire has about 320,000 distinct CDR3 sequences, 3.5% to 4.5% of them found once; the top ten carry roughly 21%. The source was PBMCs, collected 15 days after the yellow fever booster vaccination. The receptors were sampled from a young man who received the YFV17D yellow fever vaccine.

This clonotype was picked up many times. The J gene is TRBJ1-6, the V gene TRBV6-6, with TRBD1 matching over 10 bases. The trim removed 4 bases at V and 4 bases at J, leaving 1 base unmatched. The CDR3 consists of 15 residues. Germline CDR1 and CDR2: MNHNY and SVGAGI (reference sequence). CDR3 loop: CASSWGQGYNSPLHF. The CDR3 DNA follows: TGTGCCAGCAGTTGGGGACAGGGGTATAATTCACCCCTCCACTTT.

This clonotype was seen at least ten times. V is TRBV7-9 and J is TRBJ1-1; D gene ambiguous. The CDR3 covers 12 residues. From germline, CDR1 is SEHNR and CDR2 FQNEAQ (reference sequence). Trimming removed 6 bases at V and 10 bases at J, with 15 bases between. This CDR3 reads CASSISQDGAFF. The CDR3 DNA follows: TGTGCCAGCAGTATTAGCCAGGATGGAGCTTTCTTT.

This clonotype was recorded a few times. The chain joins TRBV3-2 to TRBJ1-1; the DNA was not compared with TRBD1, the D call given in the table. TRBV3-2 is a known pseudogene. This CDR3 contains 14 residues. In DNA form, the CDR3 reads TGTGCCAGCAGCCATACATACTCGGGGGCTGAAGCTTTCTTT. Translation gives CASSHTYSGAEAFF.

Ten or more counts support this clonotype. The chain joins TRBV7-2 to TRBJ2-7, with TRBD1 identical over 7 bases. Trimming removed 5 bases from V and 7 bases from J; junction bases left unmatched: 8. CDR1 and CDR2 (germline): SGHTA, FQGNSA. The CDR3 covers 13 residues. CDR3 in DNA: TGTGCCAGCAGCCCCGGACAGGACGGGGAGCAGTACTTC. This gives the protein CASSPGQDGEQYF.

There are many counts of this clonotype. J is TRBJ2-1 and V is TRBV7-2; D not resolved. With 4 bases removed from V and 0 bases from J, the gap between germline ends came to 4 bases. CDR3 length equals 13 residues. In germline, CDR1 is SGHTA, CDR2 FQGNSA. The CDR3 loop reads CASSSNSYNEQFF. The CDR3 bases are TGTGCCAGCAGCTCCAACTCCTACAATGAGCAGTTCTTC.

This clonotype was observed a few times. The genes are TRBV12-3 or TRBV12-4 and TRBJ1-5; the D is unclear. Trimming removed 5 bases from V and 0 bases from J, with 14 bases in between. The CDR3 has 16 residues. DNA for the CDR3: TGTGCCAGCAGTACCCGAGCGGCTTATAGCAATCAGCCCCAGCATTTT. This codes for CASSTRAAYSNQPQHF.

Many counts were recorded for this clonotype. The chain carries TRBV4-1 and TRBJ1-6, with TRBD1 as a possible D gene (5 bases). This CDR3 spans 14 amino acids. V was cut by 7 bases and J by 7 bases, with 14 bases left in between. Germline assignment: CDR1 MGHRA and CDR2 YSYEKL. The CDR3 DNA is TGCGCCAGCACCCGGGGAGGGGACAATTCACCCCTCCACTTT. Residues: CASTRGGDNSPLHF.

The rearrangement joins TRBV5-1 to TRBJ2-5; D ambiguous. Germline CDR1 and CDR2: SGHRS and YFSETQ. The CDR3 is 15 amino acids. Trimming shortened V by 0 bases and J by 0 bases, and 9 bases separated the two germline ends. The CDR3 loop reads CASSLGARYQETQYF. DNA for the CDR3: TGCGCCAGCAGCTTGGGGGCGCGGTACCAAGAGACCCAGTACTTC.